This T cell receptor (beta chain) is drawn from a study of cytomegalovirus exposure and HLA in healthy donors. Study-level results: Data from an earlier analysis indicated that most TCR beta V segments were productive either about 87% or about 30% of the time.

Primers included in the PCR were 60 Vbeta and 13 Jbeta primers. TCRdb's copy holds only in-frame clones and misses some; the assay was immunoSEQ multiplex PCR. The table lists about 200,000 clones, 75% to 80% of them singletons. The ends lost 1 base at V and 5 bases at J; junction bases unmatched: 6. The CDR3 extends over 15 amino acids. The germline CDR1 and CDR2 sequences are SGHDT and YYEEEE. Regarding this clone: Its antigen is unknown.

Healthy bone marrow donors made up the donor group. The chain carries TRBV5-6 and TRBJ1-2, with TRBD1 matching 9 bases. The sequenced sample consisted of PBMCs. The sequence came from a woman aged 25-40 years in good health and CMV-seropositive. The DNA for the CDR3 is TGTGCCAGCAGCTTGTACGACAGGGGGGCTTATGGCTACACCTTC. It codes for CASSLYDRGAYGYTF.